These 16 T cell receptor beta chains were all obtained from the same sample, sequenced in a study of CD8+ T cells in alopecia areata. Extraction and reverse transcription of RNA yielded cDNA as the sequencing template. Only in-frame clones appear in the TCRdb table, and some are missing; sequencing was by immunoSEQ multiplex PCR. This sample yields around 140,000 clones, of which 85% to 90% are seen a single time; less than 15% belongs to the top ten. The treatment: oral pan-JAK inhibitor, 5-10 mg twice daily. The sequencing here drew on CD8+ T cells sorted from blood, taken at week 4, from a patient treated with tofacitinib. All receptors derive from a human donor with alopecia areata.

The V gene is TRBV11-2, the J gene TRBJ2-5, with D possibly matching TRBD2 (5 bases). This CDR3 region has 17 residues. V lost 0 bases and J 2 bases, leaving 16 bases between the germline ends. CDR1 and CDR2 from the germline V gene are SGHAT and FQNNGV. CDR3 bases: TGTGCCAGCAGCTTAGATTGGGCTGGCCGGGATCAAGAGACCCAGTACTTC. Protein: CASSLDWAGRDQETQYF.

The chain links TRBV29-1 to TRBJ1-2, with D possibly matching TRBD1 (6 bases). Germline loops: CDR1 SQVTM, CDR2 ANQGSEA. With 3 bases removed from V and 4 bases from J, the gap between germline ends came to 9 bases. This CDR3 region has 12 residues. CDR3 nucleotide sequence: TGCAGCGTTGACCGGGGGCTCTATGGCTACACCTTC. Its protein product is CSVDRGLYGYTF.

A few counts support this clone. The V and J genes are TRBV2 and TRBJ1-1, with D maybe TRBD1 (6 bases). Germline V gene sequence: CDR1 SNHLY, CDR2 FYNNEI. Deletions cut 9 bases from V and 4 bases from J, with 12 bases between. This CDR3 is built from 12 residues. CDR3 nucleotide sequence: TGTGCCAGTCCCACAGGGTTCACTGAAGCTTTCTTT. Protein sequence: CASPTGFTEAFF.

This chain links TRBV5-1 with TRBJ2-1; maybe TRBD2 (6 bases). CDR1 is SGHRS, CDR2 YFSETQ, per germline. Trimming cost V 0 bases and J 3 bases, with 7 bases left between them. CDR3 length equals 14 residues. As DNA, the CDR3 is TGCGCCAGCAGCTTGGTGGGAGGCTACAATGAGCAGTTCTTC. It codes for CASSLVGGYNEQFF.

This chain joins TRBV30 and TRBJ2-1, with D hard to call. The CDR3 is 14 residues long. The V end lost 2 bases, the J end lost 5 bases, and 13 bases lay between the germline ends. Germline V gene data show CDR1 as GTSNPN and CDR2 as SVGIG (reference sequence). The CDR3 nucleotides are TGTGCCTGGAGTAGGAGTTTGGGAAACAATGAGCAGTTCTTC. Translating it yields CAWSRSLGNNEQFF. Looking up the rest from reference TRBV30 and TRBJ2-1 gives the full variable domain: SQTIHQWPATLVQPVGSPLSLECTVEGTSNPNLYWYRQAAGRGLQLLFYSVGIGQISSEVPQNLSASRPQDRQFILSSKKLLLSDSGFYLCAWSRSLGNNEQFFGPGTRLTVL.

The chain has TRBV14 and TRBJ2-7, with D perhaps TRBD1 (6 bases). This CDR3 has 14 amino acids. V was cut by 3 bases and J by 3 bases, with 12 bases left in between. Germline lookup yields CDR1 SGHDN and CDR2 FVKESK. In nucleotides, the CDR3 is TGTGCCAGCAGCCATCCCGGGACAAACTACGAGCAGTACTTC. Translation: CASSHPGTNYEQYF.

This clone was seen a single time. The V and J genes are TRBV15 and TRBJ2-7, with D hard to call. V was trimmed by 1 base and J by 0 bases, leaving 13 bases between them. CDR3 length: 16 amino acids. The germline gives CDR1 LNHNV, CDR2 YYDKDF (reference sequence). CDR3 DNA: TGTGCCACCAGCAGAGTTGAAGCGATGAGCTCCTACGAGCAGTACTTC. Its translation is CATSRVEAMSSYEQYF.

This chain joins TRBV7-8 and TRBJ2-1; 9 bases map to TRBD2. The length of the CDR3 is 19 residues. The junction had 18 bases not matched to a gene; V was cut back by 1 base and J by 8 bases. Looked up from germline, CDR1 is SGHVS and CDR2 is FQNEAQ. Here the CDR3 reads CASSLDDYSGSQKGDEQFF. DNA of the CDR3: TGTGCCAGCAGCTTAGACGACTATAGCGGGAGCCAAAAGGGCGATGAGCAGTTCTTC.

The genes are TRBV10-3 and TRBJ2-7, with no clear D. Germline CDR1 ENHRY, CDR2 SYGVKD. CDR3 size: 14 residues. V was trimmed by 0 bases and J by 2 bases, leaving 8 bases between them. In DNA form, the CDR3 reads TGTGCCATCAGTGAGTCGATGGGCCCCTACGAGCAGTACTTC. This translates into CAISESMGPYEQYF.

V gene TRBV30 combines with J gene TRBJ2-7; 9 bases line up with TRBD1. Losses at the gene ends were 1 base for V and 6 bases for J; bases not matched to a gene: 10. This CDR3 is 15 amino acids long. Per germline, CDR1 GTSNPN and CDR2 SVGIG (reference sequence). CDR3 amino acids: CAWSDGTGYPPEQYF. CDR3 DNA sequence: TGTGCCTGGAGTGACGGGACAGGGTATCCCCCCGAGCAGTACTTC. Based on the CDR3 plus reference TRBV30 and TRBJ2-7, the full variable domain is SQTIHQWPATLVQPVGSPLSLECTVEGTSNPNLYWYRQAAGRGLQLLFYSVGIGQISSEVPQNLSASRPQDRQFILSSKKLLLSDSGFYLCAWSDGTGYPPEQYFGPGTRLTVT.

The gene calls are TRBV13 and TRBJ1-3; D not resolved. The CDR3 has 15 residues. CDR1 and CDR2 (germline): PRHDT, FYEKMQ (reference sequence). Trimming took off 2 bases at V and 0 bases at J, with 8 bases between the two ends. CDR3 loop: CASSLFRISGNTIYF. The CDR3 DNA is TGTGCCAGCAGCTTATTTCGGATCTCTGGAAACACCATATATTTT. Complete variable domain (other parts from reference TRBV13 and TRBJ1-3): AAGVIQSPRHLIKEKRETATLKCYPIPRHDTVYWYQQGPGQDPQFLISFYEKMQSDKGSIPDRFSAQQFSDYHSELNMSSLELGDSALYFCASSLFRISGNTIYFGEGSWLTVV.

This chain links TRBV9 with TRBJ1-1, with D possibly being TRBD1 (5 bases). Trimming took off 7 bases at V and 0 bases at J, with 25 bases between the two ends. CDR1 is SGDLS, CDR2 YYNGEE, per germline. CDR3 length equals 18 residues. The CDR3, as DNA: TGTGCCAGCGGGTCACCCTTGGGGGATTTCAACGTGAACACTGAAGCTTTCTTT. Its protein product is CASGSPLGDFNVNTEAFF.

CDR3 nucleotide sequence: TGTGCCTGGATGCCAGCGGGGGGCGGAAACATTCAGTACTTC. Translating gives CAWMPAGGGNIQYF. The chain couples TRBV30 to TRBJ2-4; TRBD2 matches 9 bases. Losses at the gene ends were 4 bases for V and 6 bases for J; bases not matched to a gene: 7. This CDR3 is built from 14 residues. Germline values: CDR1 GTSNPN, CDR2 SVGIG (reference sequence).

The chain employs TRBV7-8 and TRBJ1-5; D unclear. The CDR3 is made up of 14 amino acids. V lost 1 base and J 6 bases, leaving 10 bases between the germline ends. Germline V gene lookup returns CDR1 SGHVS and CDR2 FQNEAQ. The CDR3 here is CASSLGAGGQPQHF. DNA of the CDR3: TGTGCCAGCAGCTTAGGGGCGGGCGGTCAGCCCCAGCATTTT.

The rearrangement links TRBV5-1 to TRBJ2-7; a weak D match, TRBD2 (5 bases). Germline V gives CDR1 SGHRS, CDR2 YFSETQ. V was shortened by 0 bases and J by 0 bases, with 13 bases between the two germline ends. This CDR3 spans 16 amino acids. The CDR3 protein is CASSLAVATASYEQYF. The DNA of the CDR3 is TGCGCCAGCAGCTTGGCCGTAGCGACGGCCTCCTACGAGCAGTACTTC.

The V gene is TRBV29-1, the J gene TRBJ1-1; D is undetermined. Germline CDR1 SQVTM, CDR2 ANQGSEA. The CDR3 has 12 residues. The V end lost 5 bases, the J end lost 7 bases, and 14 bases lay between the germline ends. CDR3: CSVRRDTIEAFF. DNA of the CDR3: TGCAGCGTTCGAAGAGATACTATTGAAGCTTTCTTT.